Listed below are T cell receptor beta chains from one sample, sequenced in a study of cytomegalovirus exposure and HLA in healthy donors. Assay: immunoSEQ multiplex PCR; the TCRdb copy retains only in-frame clones and omits some. Here the sample spans fewer than 80,000 clones, just over 95% being singletons. The source material was PBMCs. These receptors came from a woman aged 18 to 35 in good health and CMV-seropositive. Each CDR3 is given with its conserved first and last residue. Fields, in order: V gene, clone size, J gene, D gene, CDR3 protein, CDR3 DNA. D genes are given only for firm matches. Only some rows state a clone size, as once, few, many or a class for expanded clones.

TRBV5-5	.	TRBJ2-1	TRBD2	CASSFGSGGHNEQFF	TGTGCCAGCAGCTTTGGTAGCGGGGGACACAATGAGCAGTTCTTC
TRBV10-1	once	TRBJ1-1	.	CASSAQRENTEAFF	TGCGCCAGCAGTGCTCAGAGGGAGAACACTGAAGCTTTCTTT
TRBV9	.	TRBJ2-4	.	CASSGAGQAKNIQYF	TGTGCCAGCAGCGGAGCCGGACAGGCCAAAAACATTCAGTACTTC
TRBV4-1	.	TRBJ1-1	.	CASSYKSGHLNTEAFF	TGCGCCAGCAGCTACAAATCGGGACACTTGAACACTGAAGCTTTCTTT
TRBV7-9	.	TRBJ1-2	.	CASSTPQGRGKGILYGYTF	TGTGCCAGCAGCACACCCCAGGGAAGGGGGAAGGGGATCCTCTATGGCTACACCTTC
TRBV30	.	TRBJ2-5	TRBD1	CAWSRGTGGETQYF	TGTGCCTGGTCCCGGGGGACAGGGGGAGAGACCCAGTACTTC
TRBV28	.	TRBJ2-1	.	CASSYRDEQFF	TGTGCCAGCAGTTATCGTGATGAGCAGTTCTTC
TRBV7-9	.	TRBJ1-4	.	CASSLDLRLTNEKLFF	TGTGCCAGCAGCTTAGACTTACGGTTGACTAATGAAAAACTGTTTTTT
TRBV6-5	once	TRBJ2-7	TRBD2	CASSFTSGYEQYF	TGTGCCAGCAGTTTCACTAGCGGCTACGAGCAGTACTTC
TRBV28	.	TRBJ1-3	.	CASSAGSNSGNTIYF	TGTGCCAGCAGCGCCGGGAGTAACTCTGGAAACACCATATATTTT
TRBV7-6	.	TRBJ2-1	.	CASSLVGVPSPNEQFF	TGTGCCAGCAGCTTAGTCGGGGTCCCCTCCCCTAATGAGCAGTTCTTC
TRBV27	.	TRBJ2-5	TRBD2	CASSLDREERELETQYF	TGTGCCAGCAGCCTTGATAGGGAAGAGCGGGAGTTAGAGACCCAGTACTTC
TRBV30	.	TRBJ2-7	TRBD2	CAWSPLAGAPEQYF	TGTGCCTGGAGTCCCCTAGCGGGAGCTCCCGAGCAGTACTTC
TRBV29-1	.	TRBJ2-5	TRBD2	CSVAPSGSIETQYF	TGCAGCGTGGCCCCTAGCGGGAGTATCGAGACCCAGTACTTC
TRBV7-2	.	TRBJ2-3	TRBD2	CASSLVGTSGRDTQYF	TGTGCCAGCAGCTTAGTAGGGACTAGCGGGAGAGATACGCAGTATTTT
TRBV9	.	TRBJ1-1	TRBD1	CASSVGDSRTEAFF	TGTGCCAGCAGCGTAGGGGACAGTCGAACTGAAGCTTTCTTT
TRBV28	.	TRBJ2-7	TRBD2	CASSPPRRGGSYEQYF	TGTGCCAGCAGCCCCCCGAGGCGGGGGGGGTCCTACGAGCAGTACTTC
TRBV5-4	.	TRBJ1-2	TRBD1	CASSLETGINYGYTF	TGTGCCAGCAGCTTGGAGACAGGGATTAACTATGGCTACACCTTC
TRBV18	.	TRBJ1-2	TRBD1	CASSPRQGQGVVYGYTF	TGTGCCAGCTCACCCAGACAAGGACAGGGGGTCGTCTATGGCTACACCTTC
TRBV28	.	TRBJ2-3	TRBD2	CASSVRGLVITDTQYF	TGTGCCAGCAGTGTCCGGGGACTAGTCATCACAGATACGCAGTATTTT
TRBV11-3	.	TRBJ2-7	.	CASTLNQGRGEQYF	TGTGCCAGCACCCTCAATCAGGGCAGGGGAGAGCAGTACTTC
TRBV2	.	TRBJ2-7	.	CASALPLDYEQYF	TGTGCCAGCGCTCTACCCCTAGACTACGAGCAGTACTTC
TRBV11-3	.	TRBJ2-1	.	CASSLGSGNEQFF	TGTGCCAGCAGCTTAGGTTCCGGGAATGAGCAGTTCTTC
TRBV28	.	TRBJ2-5	TRBD1	CASSFGPARGLETQYF	TGTGCCAGCAGTTTCGGCCCGGCGAGGGGGCTGGAGACCCAGTACTTC
TRBV18	.	TRBJ2-5	TRBD1	CASSATGGLGTQYF	TGTGCCAGCTCAGCCACAGGGGGCCTCGGGACCCAGTACTTC
TRBV15	.	TRBJ2-7	TRBD2	CATSSVLAGGLGEQYF	TGTGCCACCAGCAGCGTCCTAGCGGGAGGCCTGGGGGAGCAGTACTTC
TRBV28	.	TRBJ2-7	.	CASSLVRGCVYEQYF	TGTGCCAGCTCACTAGTCCGGGGGTGCGTTTACGAGCAGTACTTC
TRBV25-1	.	TRBJ1-3	.	CASSESWSRGNTIYF	TGTGCCAGCAGTGAATCCTGGAGTCGTGGCAACACCATATATTTT
TRBV11-1	.	TRBJ2-5	.	CASSQRQPQETQYF	TGTGCCAGCAGCCAAAGACAACCCCAAGAGACCCAGTACTTC
TRBV28	.	TRBJ1-2	.	CASSLPHIRNTIGYTF	TGTGCCAGCAGTTTGCCCCATATTCGAAACACAATCGGCTACACCTTC
TRBV9	.	TRBJ2-3	TRBD2	CASGRAGGTDTQYF	TGTGCCAGCGGCAGGGCGGGAGGCACAGATACGCAGTATTTT
TRBV5-5	.	TRBJ1-1	.	CASSSRETEAFF	TGTGCCAGCAGCAGTAGAGAGACTGAAGCTTTCTTT
TRBV5-6	.	TRBJ2-3	.	CASSPQGRAGLRTDTQYF	TGTGCCAGCAGCCCCCAAGGGCGGGCGGGCCTTCGCACAGATACGCAGTATTTT
TRBV21-1	.	TRBJ2-5	.	CASSKELAGGPQETQYF	TGTGCCAGCAGCAAAGAGCTAGCGGGAGGCCCCCAAGAGACCCAGTACTTC
TRBV9	.	TRBJ2-1	TRBD2	CASSVASGSRNEQFF	TGTGCCAGCAGCGTAGCTAGCGGGAGTCGGAATGAGCAGTTCTTC
TRBV27	.	TRBJ2-7	TRBD1	CASSPGTGYREQYF	TGTGCCAGCAGTCCCGGGACAGGGTATCGCGAGCAGTACTTC
TRBV6-5	.	TRBJ2-5	TRBD2	CASSPSGVQETQYF	TGTGCCAGCAGTCCTAGCGGGGTCCAGGAGACCCAGTACTTC
TRBV2	.	TRBJ2-1	.	CASARTVGNEQFF	TGTGCCAGCGCCAGGACAGTGGGCAATGAGCAGTTCTTC
TRBV2	.	TRBJ2-7	.	CASSRDTGAYEQYF	TGTGCCAGCAGCCGGGACACCGGAGCCTACGAGCAGTACTTC
TRBV6-5	.	TRBJ1-5	TRBD1	CASRAGTGNNQPQHF	TGTGCCAGCAGAGCCGGGACAGGGAACAATCAGCCCCAGCATTTT
TRBV11-2	.	TRBJ2-7	TRBD1	CASTHFLRQGIYEQYF	TGTGCCAGCACCCACTTCCTGAGACAGGGGATCTACGAGCAGTACTTC
TRBV2	.	TRBJ2-2	TRBD1	CASSSGTGGPGELFF	TGTGCCAGCAGCTCCGGGACAGGGGGTCCCGGGGAGCTGTTTTTT
TRBV11-3	.	TRBJ1-1	TRBD1	CASSLGPAYRGRNTEAFF	TGTGCCAGCAGCTTAGGCCCCGCGTACAGGGGGAGGAACACTGAAGCTTTCTTT
TRBV28	.	TRBJ2-5	.	CASEDPAPGSNLQGETQYF	TGTGCCAGCGAAGACCCGGCACCGGGATCCAACCTTCAAGGGGAGACCCAGTACTTC
TRBV7-9	.	TRBJ2-7	TRBD2	CASSTNPGLAIVNEQYF	TGTGCCAGCAGCACGAACCCCGGACTAGCGATAGTGAACGAGCAGTACTTC
TRBV5-4	.	TRBJ2-1	TRBD1	CASSLALTGAEQFF	TGTGCCAGCAGCTTGGCCCTGACAGGGGCTGAGCAGTTCTTC
TRBV5-1	.	TRBJ2-5	.	CASSLGRGGEETQYF	TGCGCCAGCAGCTTGGGCAGGGGAGGGGAAGAGACCCAGTACTTC
TRBV7-9	.	TRBJ2-3	.	CASSLARLPWGTDTQYF	TGTGCCAGCAGCTTAGCGCGACTACCCTGGGGCACAGATACGCAGTATTTT
TRBV5-1	.	TRBJ1-5	.	CASSPLSSNQPQHF	TGCGCCAGCAGCCCCTTGAGTAGCAATCAGCCCCAGCATTTT
TRBV9	.	TRBJ2-2	TRBD2	CASSVGPSGHTGELFF	TGTGCCAGCAGCGTAGGCCCTAGCGGCCACACCGGGGAGCTGTTTTTT
TRBV10-3	.	TRBJ1-3	.	CAILEDLSGNTIYF	TGTGCCATCTTGGAGGATTTATCTGGAAACACCATATATTTT
TRBV7-6	.	TRBJ2-7	.	CASAARGSGTYEQYF	TGTGCCAGCGCTGCGAGGGGGAGCGGGACCTACGAGCAGTACTTC
TRBV19	once	TRBJ1-1	TRBD1	CASKDRANTEAFF	TGTGCCAGTAAGGACAGGGCGAACACTGAAGCTTTCTTT
TRBV28	.	TRBJ1-1	.	CASSKSGKRGAEAFF	TGTGCCAGCAGTAAAAGCGGGAAAAGGGGGGCTGAAGCTTTCTTT
TRBV5-1	.	TRBJ2-5	.	CASSLDRGWETQYF	TGCGCCAGCAGCTTGGACCGGGGTTGGGAGACCCAGTACTTC
TRBV7-3	.	TRBJ2-2	TRBD1	CASSLRQGPGELFF	TGTGCCAGCAGCTTAAGACAGGGGCCCGGGGAGCTGTTTTTT
TRBV7-2	.	TRBJ2-7	.	CASSLGGRGVYEQYF	TGTGCCAGCAGCTTAGGGGGCAGGGGAGTCTACGAGCAGTACTTC
TRBV30	.	TRBJ2-5	TRBD1	CAWSSVQGVGETQYF	TGTGCCTGGAGCTCCGTTCAGGGGGTAGGGGAGACCCAGTACTTC